This entry lists 22 T cell receptor beta chains sequenced from one sample in a study of T cells expressing NK-cell markers. With the 5' RACE reads reprocessed, TCRdb shows one record per CDR3 protein and no DNA. Its table lists 550,000 to 600,000 distinct CDR3 sequences. The sample comprised blood T cells: a sorted CD56 or NKG2C T cell subset, CD4+ or CD8+ T cells, or bulk PBMC T cells (not recorded which). The receptors were gathered from a man younger than 35 in good health.

The chain links TRBV5-1 to TRBJ2-3. The CDR3 sequence is 15 residues long. CDR1 and CDR2 from the germline V gene are SGHRS and YFSETQ. CDR3 sequence: CASKEWFKGTDTQYF.

The rearrangement joins TRBV6-5 to TRBJ2-7; TCRdb indicates TRBD2, and absent DNA this call remains unverified. Per the germline V gene, CDR1 is MNHEY and CDR2 is SVGAGI. The CDR3 length is 15 residues. CDR3 sequence reads: CASSYTSATSYEQYF.

CDR3 protein: CASSLDPQRGTGELFF. The chain recombines TRBV5-1 with TRBJ2-2; TCRdb's D call of TRBD2 is untestable without DNA. Germline CDR1 is SGHRS and CDR2 is YFSETQ. The CDR3 contains 16 residues. Using reference TRBV5-1 and TRBJ2-2 for the parts outside the CDR3, the full variable domain is KAGVTQTPRYLIKTRGQQVTLSCSPISGHRSVSWYQQTPGQGLQFLFEYFSETQRNKGNFPGRFSGRQFSNSRSEMNVSTLELGDSALYLCASSLDPQRGTGELFFGEGSRLTVL.

V gene TRBV6-1 combines with J gene TRBJ2-1; TCRdb calls TRBD1, which cannot be checked without DNA. Germline CDR1 reads MNHNS; CDR2 reads SASEGT. The CDR3 consists of 13 residues. CDR3 protein: CASWTGGGNEQFF.

The chain has TRBV13 and TRBJ1-1; TCRdb selects TRBD1, and the lack of DNA leaves this call unchecked. Germline values: CDR1 PRHDT, CDR2 FYEKMQ (reference sequence). This CDR3 contains 12 residues. CDR3 region: CASSLQGIGAFF.

CDR3 sequence reads: CASSALGRFHEQFF. This sequence joins TRBV2 and TRBJ2-1; TCRdb returns TRBD1, unconfirmable since there is no DNA. CDR1 and CDR2 (germline): SNHLY, FYNNEI. This CDR3 is 14 amino acids long.

V gene TRBV29-1 combines with J gene TRBJ2-1; the TRBD2 assignment by TCRdb is unverifiable without DNA. The CDR3 runs to 14 residues. Looked up from germline, CDR1 is SQVTM and CDR2 is ANQGSEA. The CDR3 reads CSARVADNYNEQFF.

This chain links TRBV24-1 with TRBJ2-1; TCRdb gives TRBD1 as the D gene, but with no DNA this cannot be confirmed. Germline V CDR1 and CDR2: KGHDR, SFDVKD. This CDR3 region has 13 residues. The CDR3 region is CATSDFARNEQFF.

The V and J genes are TRBV4-1 and TRBJ2-1; TCRdb picks TRBD2, but there is no DNA to check that call. The germline gives CDR1 MGHRA, CDR2 YSYEKL. The CDR3 loop spans 18 amino acids. CDR3 residues: CASSQYPGRVEDNNEQFF.

The chain joins TRBV5-1 to TRBJ2-7; as DNA is missing, the TRBD1 call by TCRdb cannot be tested. Germline-derived CDR1 and CDR2 are SGHRS and YFSETQ. The CDR3 length is 17 residues. The CDR3 loop reads CASSDWGTRGAGYEQYF.

This chain links TRBV15 with TRBJ2-1; with no DNA, the TCRdb D assignment of TRBD2 cannot be verified. CDR3 length: 16 residues. Germline assignment: CDR1 LNHNV and CDR2 YYDKDF (reference sequence). The CDR3: CATSPTSGLAYNEQFF. The full variable domain, completed using reference TRBV15 and TRBJ2-1, is DAMVIQNPRYQVTQFGKPVTLSCSQTLNHNVMYWYQQKSSQAPKLLFHYYDKDFNNEADTPDNFQSRRPNTSFCFLDIRSPGLGDTAMYLCATSPTSGLAYNEQFFGPGTRLTVL.

J is TRBJ2-1 and V is TRBV7-8; checking the TCRdb D call of TRBD2 is not possible without DNA. The CDR3 has 16 amino acids. Germline CDR1 reads SGHVS; CDR2 reads FQNEAQ. The CDR3 is CASSLVPGLAINEQFF.

The genes are TRBV7-8 and TRBJ1-4; TCRdb reports TRBD1, a call that lacks DNA to check it against. The CDR3 is 18 residues long. CDR1 is SGHVS and CDR2 is FQNEAQ in the germline V gene. The CDR3 here is CASSLVRDTTATNEKLFF.

The V gene is TRBV5-1, the J gene TRBJ1-2; TCRdb calls TRBD1, which cannot be checked without DNA. This CDR3 is built from 14 residues. Germline-derived CDR1 and CDR2 are SGHRS and YFSETQ. CDR3 sequence: CASSSLALGDGYTF.

The chain links TRBV7-2 to TRBJ1-5. CDR3 length: 16 amino acids. Per the germline V gene, CDR1 is SGHTA and CDR2 is FQGNSA. CDR3 sequence: CASSLEGPYSNQPQHF.

The V gene is TRBV11-3, the J gene TRBJ2-1; the D call from TCRdb, TRBD1, cannot be confirmed without DNA. CDR1 is SGHNT and CDR2 is YENEEA in the germline V gene. CDR3 length: 13 amino acids. CDR3 residues: CASSLKPPNEQFF.

The J gene is TRBJ2-2, the V gene TRBV12-3 or TRBV12-4; TCRdb's D gene call, TRBD2, goes unchecked for lack of DNA. This CDR3 is 14 amino acids long. The CDR3 loop is CASRASEGGGELFF.

V and J are TRBV6-5 and TRBJ2-3; the D call from TCRdb, TRBD1, cannot be confirmed without DNA. CDR1 MNHEY and CDR2 SVGAGI come from the germline V gene. The CDR3 covers 18 residues. CDR3 sequence reads: CASRVSSARGSRTDTQYF.

This chain uses TRBV12-3 or TRBV12-4 with TRBJ1-3; the D gene TCRdb calls, TRBD1, cannot be checked with no DNA. There are 14 residues in the CDR3. CDR3 protein: CASSVGGARNTIYF.

The V gene is TRBV29-1, the J gene TRBJ1-2; TCRdb reports TRBD1, a call that lacks DNA to check it against. The CDR3 spans 14 residues. Germline CDR1 and CDR2: SQVTM and ANQGSEA. The CDR3 loop is CSFISRDRDSGYTF.

CDR3 residues: CSARQGTKPNSNQPQHF. The chain uses TRBV20-1 and TRBJ1-5; no DNA is available, so the TRBD1 call from TCRdb remains unchecked. Germline V lookup: CDR1 DFQATT, CDR2 SNEGSKA (reference sequence). There are 17 residues in the CDR3.

This sequence joins TRBV4-2 and TRBJ1-4. Germline V CDR1 and CDR2: LGHNA, YNFKEQ. The CDR3 extends over 15 amino acids. The CDR3 loop is CASSQDHGGREKLFF.